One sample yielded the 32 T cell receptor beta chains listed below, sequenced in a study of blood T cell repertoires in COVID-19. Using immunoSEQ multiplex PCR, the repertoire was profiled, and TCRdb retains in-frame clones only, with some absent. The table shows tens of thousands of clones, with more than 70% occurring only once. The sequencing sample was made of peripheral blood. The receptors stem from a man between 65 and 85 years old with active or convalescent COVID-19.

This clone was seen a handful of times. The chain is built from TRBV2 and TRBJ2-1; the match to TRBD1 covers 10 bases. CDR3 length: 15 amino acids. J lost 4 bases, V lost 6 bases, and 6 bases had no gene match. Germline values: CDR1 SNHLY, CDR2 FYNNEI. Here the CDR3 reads CASSPGQGFYNEQFF. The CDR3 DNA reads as TGTGCCAGCAGCCCGGGACAGGGGTTTTACAATGAGCAGTTCTTC.

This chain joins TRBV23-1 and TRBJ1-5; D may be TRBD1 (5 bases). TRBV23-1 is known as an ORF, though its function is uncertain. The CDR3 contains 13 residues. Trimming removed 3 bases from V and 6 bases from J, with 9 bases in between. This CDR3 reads CASSHGGSQPQHF. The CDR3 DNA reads TGCGCCAGCAGTCACGGGGGAAGTCAGCCCCAGCATTTT.

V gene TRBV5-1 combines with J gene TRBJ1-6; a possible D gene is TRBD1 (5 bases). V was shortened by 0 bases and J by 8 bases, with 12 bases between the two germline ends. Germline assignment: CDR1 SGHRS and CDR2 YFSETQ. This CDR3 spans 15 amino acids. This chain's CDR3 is CASSLGVGTYSPLHF. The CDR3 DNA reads TGCGCCAGCAGCTTGGGGGTAGGGACTTATTCACCCCTCCACTTT.

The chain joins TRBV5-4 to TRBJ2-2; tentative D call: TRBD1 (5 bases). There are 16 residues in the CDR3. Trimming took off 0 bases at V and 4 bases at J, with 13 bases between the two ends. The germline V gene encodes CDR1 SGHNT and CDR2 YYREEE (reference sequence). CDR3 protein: CASSLAGRAITGELFF. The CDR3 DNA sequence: TGTGCCAGCAGCTTGGCCGGCAGGGCCATCACCGGGGAGCTGTTTTTT.

The CDR3 region has the DNA TGTGCCAGTCACCAGGGGGCACAGCCCCAGCATTTT. The encoded protein is CASHQGAQPQHF. The V call is TRBV5-6, the J call TRBJ1-5, with 8 bases fitting TRBD1. Germline-derived CDR1 and CDR2 are SGHDT and YYEEEE. The junction had 5 bases not matched to a gene; V was cut back by 8 bases and J by 7 bases. CDR3 length: 12 residues.

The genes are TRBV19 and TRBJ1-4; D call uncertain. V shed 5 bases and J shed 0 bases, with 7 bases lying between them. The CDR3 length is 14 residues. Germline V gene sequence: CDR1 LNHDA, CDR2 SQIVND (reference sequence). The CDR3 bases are TGTGCCAGTAGTCGGACTGCAACTAATGAAAAACTGTTTTTT. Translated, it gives CASSRTATNEKLFF.

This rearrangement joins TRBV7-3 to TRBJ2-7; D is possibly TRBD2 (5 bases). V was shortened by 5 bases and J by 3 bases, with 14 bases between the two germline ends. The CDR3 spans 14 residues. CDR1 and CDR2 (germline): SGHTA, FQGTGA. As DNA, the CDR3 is TGTGCCAGCAGCCTCCCCTCGGGGATCTACGAGCAGTACTTC. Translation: CASSLPSGIYEQYF.

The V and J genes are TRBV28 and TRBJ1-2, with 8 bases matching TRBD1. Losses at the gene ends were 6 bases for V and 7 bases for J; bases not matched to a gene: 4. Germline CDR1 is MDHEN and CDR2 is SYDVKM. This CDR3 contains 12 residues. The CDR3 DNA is TGTGCCAGCAGCAGGACAGGGTTTGGCTACACCTTC. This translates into CASSRTGFGYTF.

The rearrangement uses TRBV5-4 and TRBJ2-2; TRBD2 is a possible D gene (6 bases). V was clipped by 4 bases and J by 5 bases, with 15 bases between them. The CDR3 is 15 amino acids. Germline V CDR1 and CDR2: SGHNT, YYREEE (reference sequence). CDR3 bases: TGTGCCAGCAGCCCCCGACTAGATGGGACCGGGGAGCTGTTTTTT. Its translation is CASSPRLDGTGELFF.

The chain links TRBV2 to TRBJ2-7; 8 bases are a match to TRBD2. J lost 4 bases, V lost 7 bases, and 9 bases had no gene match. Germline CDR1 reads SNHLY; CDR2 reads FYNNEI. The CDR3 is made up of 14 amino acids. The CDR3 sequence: CASTPGSGEYEQYF. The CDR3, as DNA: TGTGCCAGCACCCCGGGTAGCGGGGAGTACGAGCAGTACTTC.

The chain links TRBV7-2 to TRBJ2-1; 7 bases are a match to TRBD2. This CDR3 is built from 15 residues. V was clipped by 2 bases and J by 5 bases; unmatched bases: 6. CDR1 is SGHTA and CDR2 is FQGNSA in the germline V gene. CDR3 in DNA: TGTGCCAGCAGCTTAAGGAACGGGGGGAACAATGAGCAGTTCTTC. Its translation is CASSLRNGGNNEQFF.

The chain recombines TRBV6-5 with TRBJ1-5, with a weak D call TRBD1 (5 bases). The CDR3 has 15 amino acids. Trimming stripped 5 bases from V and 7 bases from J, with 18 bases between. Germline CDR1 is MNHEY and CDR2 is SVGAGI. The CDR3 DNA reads TGTGCCAGCAGTCCTATGGGGGGAGGGATGCAGCCCCAGCATTTT. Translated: CASSPMGGGMQPQHF.

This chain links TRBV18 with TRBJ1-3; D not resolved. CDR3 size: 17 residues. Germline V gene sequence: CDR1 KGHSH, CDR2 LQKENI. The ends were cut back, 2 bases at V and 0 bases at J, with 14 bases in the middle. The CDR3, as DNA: TGTGCCAGCTCACCAGGAACGGACGGGAGCTCTGGAAACACCATATATTTT. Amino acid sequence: CASSPGTDGSSGNTIYF.

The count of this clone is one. The CDR3 region is CAWSVMGQTGYTF. The CDR3 coding sequence is TGTGCCTGGAGTGTAATGGGACAGACTGGCTACACCTTC. The chain employs TRBV30 and TRBJ1-2; 7 nucleotides line up with TRBD1. This CDR3 is built from 13 residues. Germline CDR1 and CDR2: GTSNPN and SVGIG (reference sequence). V shed 0 bases and J 7 bases; nucleotides not matched to a gene: 5. The variable domain in full, completed from reference TRBV30 and TRBJ1-2, reads SQTIHQWPATLVQPVGSPLSLECTVEGTSNPNLYWYRQAAGRGLQLLFYSVGIGQISSEVPQNLSASRPQDRQFILSSKKLLLSDSGFYLCAWSVMGQTGYTFGSGTRLTVV.

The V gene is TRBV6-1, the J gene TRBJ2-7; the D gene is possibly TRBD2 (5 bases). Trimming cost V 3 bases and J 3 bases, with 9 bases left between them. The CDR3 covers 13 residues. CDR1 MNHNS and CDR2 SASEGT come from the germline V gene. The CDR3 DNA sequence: TGTGCCAGCAGTGACCCGAGGGACTACGAGCAGTACTTC. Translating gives CASSDPRDYEQYF.

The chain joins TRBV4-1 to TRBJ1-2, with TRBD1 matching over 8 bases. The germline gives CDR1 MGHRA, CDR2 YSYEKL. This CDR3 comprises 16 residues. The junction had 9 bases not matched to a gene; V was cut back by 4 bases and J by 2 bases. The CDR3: CASSPGQGGLNYGYTF. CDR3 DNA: TGCGCCAGCAGCCCAGGACAGGGTGGGTTGAACTATGGCTACACCTTC.

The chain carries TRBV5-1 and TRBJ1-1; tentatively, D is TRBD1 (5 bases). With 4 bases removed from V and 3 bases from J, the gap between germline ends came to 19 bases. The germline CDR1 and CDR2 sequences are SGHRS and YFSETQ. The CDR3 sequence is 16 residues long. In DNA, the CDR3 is TGCGCCAGCAGCCCCTCCCCGACAGATTTGCACACTGAAGCTTTCTTT. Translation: CASSPSPTDLHTEAFF.

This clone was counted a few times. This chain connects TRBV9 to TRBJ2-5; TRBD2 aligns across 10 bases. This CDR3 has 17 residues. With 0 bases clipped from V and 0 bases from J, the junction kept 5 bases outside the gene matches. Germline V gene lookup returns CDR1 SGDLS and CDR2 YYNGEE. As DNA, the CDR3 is TGTGCCAGCAGCGTAGGCCTAGCGGGGGCCAACCAAGAGACCCAGTACTTC. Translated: CASSVGLAGANQETQYF.

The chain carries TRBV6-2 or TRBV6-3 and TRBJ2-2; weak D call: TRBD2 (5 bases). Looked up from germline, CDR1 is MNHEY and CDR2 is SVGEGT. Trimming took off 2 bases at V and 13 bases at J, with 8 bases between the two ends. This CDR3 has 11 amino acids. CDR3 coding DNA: TGTGCCAGCAGTTACACAGAGGGGCTGTTTTTT. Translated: CASSYTEGLFF.

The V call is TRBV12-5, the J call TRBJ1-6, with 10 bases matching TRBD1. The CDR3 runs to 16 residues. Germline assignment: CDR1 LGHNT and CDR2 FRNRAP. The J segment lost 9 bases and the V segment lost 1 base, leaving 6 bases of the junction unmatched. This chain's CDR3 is CASGLARGQGFSPLHF. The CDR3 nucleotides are TGTGCTAGTGGTTTGGCCAGGGGACAGGGGTTTTCACCCCTCCACTTT.

CDR3: CASSLNRGDSPLHF. The DNA for the CDR3 is TGTGCCAGCAGCTTAAACAGGGGGGACTCACCCCTCCACTTT. V usage is TRBV5-4 and J usage is TRBJ1-6, with 8 bases lining up with TRBD1. Germline V gene sequence: CDR1 SGHNT, CDR2 YYREEE (reference sequence). The CDR3 runs to 14 residues. The V segment lost 2 bases and the J segment 10 bases; nucleotides outside the gene matches: 5.

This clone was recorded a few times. The CDR3 is CASSPGQWDSPLHF. CDR3 in DNA: TGCGCCAGCAGCCCGGGACAGTGGGATTCACCCCTCCACTTT. The rearrangement links TRBV4-1 to TRBJ1-6; 7 bases are shared with TRBD1. The V and J ends lost 4 bases and 8 bases, in that order; junction bases with no gene match: 5. From germline, CDR1 is MGHRA and CDR2 YSYEKL. The CDR3 contains 14 residues.

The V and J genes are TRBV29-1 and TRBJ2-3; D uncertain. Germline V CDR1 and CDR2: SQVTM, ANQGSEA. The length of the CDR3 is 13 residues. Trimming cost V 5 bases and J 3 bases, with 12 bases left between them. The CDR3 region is CSVSGGGTDTQYF. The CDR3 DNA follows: TGCAGCGTTTCTGGCGGTGGAACAGATACGCAGTATTTT.

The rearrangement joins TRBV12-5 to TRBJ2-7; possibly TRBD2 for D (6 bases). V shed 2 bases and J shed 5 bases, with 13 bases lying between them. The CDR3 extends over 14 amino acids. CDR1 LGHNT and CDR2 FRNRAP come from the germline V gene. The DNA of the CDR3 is TGTGCTAGTGGTTTGCCCGGGAGCTTTAACGAGCAGTACTTC. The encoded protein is CASGLPGSFNEQYF.

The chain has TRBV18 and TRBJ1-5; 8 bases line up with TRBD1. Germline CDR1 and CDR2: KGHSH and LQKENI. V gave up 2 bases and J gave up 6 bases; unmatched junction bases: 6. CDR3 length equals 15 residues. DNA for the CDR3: TGTGCCAGCTCACCAGGGACAGGCTCTCTTCAGCCCCAGCATTTT. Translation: CASSPGTGSLQPQHF.

The CDR3 coding sequence is TGTGCCAGCAGTGAAGTCTACAGGGGTAACACTGAAGCTTTCTTT. Translating it yields CASSEVYRGNTEAFF. The chain employs TRBV2 and TRBJ1-1; 7 positions match TRBD1. CDR3 length equals 15 residues. Germline V gives CDR1 SNHLY, CDR2 FYNNEI. Trimming cost V 1 base and J 2 bases; bases outside gene matches: 4.

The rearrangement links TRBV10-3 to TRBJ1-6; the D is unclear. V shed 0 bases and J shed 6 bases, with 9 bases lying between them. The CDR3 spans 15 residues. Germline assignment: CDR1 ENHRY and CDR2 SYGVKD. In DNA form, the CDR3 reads TGTGCCATCAGTGAGTCGGGTCAGGCTAATTCACCCCTCCACTTT. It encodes CAISESGQANSPLHF.

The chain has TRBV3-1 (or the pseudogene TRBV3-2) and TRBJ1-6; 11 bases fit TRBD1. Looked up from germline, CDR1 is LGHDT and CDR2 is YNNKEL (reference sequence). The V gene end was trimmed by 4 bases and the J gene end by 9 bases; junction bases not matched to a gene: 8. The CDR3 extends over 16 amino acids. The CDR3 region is CASSPRPGQGVSPLHF. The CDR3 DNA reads TGTGCCAGCAGCCCGAGACCGGGACAGGGGGTTTCACCCCTCCACTTT.

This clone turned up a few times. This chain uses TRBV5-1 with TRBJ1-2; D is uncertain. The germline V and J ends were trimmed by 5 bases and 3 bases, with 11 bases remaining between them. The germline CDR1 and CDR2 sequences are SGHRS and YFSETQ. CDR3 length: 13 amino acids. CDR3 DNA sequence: TGCGCCAGCAGGGTGGGCGCCGACTATGGCTACACCTTC. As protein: CASRVGADYGYTF.

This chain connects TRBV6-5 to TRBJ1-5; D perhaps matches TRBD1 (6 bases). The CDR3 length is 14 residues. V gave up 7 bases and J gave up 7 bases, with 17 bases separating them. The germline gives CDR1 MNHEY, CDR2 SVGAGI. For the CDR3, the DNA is TGTGCCAGCACCAGAACAGGGACGACACAGCCCCAGCATTTT. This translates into CASTRTGTTQPQHF.

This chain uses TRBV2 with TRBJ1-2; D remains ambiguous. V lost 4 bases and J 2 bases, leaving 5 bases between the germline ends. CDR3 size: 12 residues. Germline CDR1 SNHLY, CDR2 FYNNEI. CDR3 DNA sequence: TGTGCCAGCAGTGCCCAGAACTATGGCTACACCTTC. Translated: CASSAQNYGYTF.

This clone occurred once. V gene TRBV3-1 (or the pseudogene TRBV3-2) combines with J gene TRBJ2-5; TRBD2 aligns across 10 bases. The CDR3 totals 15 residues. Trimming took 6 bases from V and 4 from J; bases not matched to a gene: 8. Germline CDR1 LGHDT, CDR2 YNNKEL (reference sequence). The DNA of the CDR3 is TGTGCCAGCAGTGGCTCCGGGACTAGCGCAGAGACCCAGTACTTC. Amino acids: CASSGSGTSAETQYF.